This TCR beta chain came from a study of control samples from healthy donors and cancer patients (dated by TCRdb to 2020 to 2022). With regard to this clone: Its antigen remains undetermined. No base qualities exist here, and no much larger clone lies one base off it.

The library relied on the immunoSEQ multiplex PCR assay. TCRdb's version of the immuneACCESS table is confined to in-frame rearrangements and falls short of the full clone set. An unresolved V gene accounts for under half of the shortfall where checked; the remainder is of unknown origin. The sample table contains around 130,000 clones; only one count was recorded for approximately 89% of them. Of the sample, just over 7.5% is held by the ten largest clones. This clonotype originated in a man in his forties or fifties with head and neck cancer. The specimen was PBMCs.

The nucleotide sequence reads TGTGCCAGCAGTTACTCTACAGGGCTCAATGAGCAGTTCTTC. This gives the protein CASSYSTGLNEQFF. The V and J segments used are TRBV6-5 and TRBJ2-1, and perhaps TRBD1 as D gene, on 6 matching bases. V was cut back by 0 bases and J by 6 bases, leaving a gap of 9 bases between them. The germline V gene specifies MNHEY as CDR1 and SVGAGI as CDR2. The CDR3 numbers 14 residues from cysteine through phenylalanine. Only the CDR3 DNA is retained, 42 bases long and in frame from the first base.